Shown below are 8 T cell receptor beta chains from a single sample sequenced in a study of blood T cell repertoires in COVID-19. Sequencing was performed with immunoSEQ multiplex PCR; in TCRdb, only in-frame clones are kept and a portion is missing. This table has approximately 150,000 clones, more than 75% appearing once. Sequencing used peripheral blood. These receptors originate from a human donor in a cohort sampled during active COVID-19.

This clone has more than one count but fewer than ten. The chain carries TRBV2 and TRBJ2-1, with 10 bases identical to TRBD2. The CDR3 is made up of 15 amino acids. Germline V CDR1 and CDR2: SNHLY, FYNNEI. V trimming: 7 bases; J trimming: 5 bases; junction bases outside the gene matches: 8. In nucleotides, the CDR3 is TGTGCCAGCAAAACTCTAGCGGGAGTAGACAATGAGCAGTTCTTC. Amino acids: CASKTLAGVDNEQFF.

This clone was observed a single time. The chain combines TRBV2 with TRBJ2-1, with 11 positions matching TRBD1. CDR1 SNHLY and CDR2 FYNNEI come from the germline V gene. Germline trimming cut 8 bases from V and 6 bases from J; bases unmatched to any gene: 6. CDR3 length: 14 amino acids. The CDR3 DNA reads as TGTGCCAGCGTGGGGACAGGGGGATTCAATGAGCAGTTCTTC. It specifies CASVGTGGFNEQFF.

This sequence joins TRBV5-4 and TRBJ2-2, with D possibly being TRBD1 (6 bases). The CDR3 is made up of 13 amino acids. The V gene's germline CDR1 is SGHNT and CDR2 YYREEE (reference sequence). V dropped 4 bases and J dropped 7 bases, with 11 bases sitting between them. In nucleotides, the CDR3 is TGTGCCAGCAGCAACGAGGGGGTCGGGGAGCTGTTTTTT. This gives the protein CASSNEGVGELFF. The variable domain in full, with the rest retrieved from reference TRBV5-4 and TRBJ2-2, is ETGVTQSPTHLIKTRGQQVTLRCSSQSGHNTVSWYQQALGQGPQFIFQYYREEENGRGNFPPRFSGLQFPNYSSELNVNALELDDSALYLCASSNEGVGELFFGEGSRLTVL.

In DNA, the CDR3 is TGCGCCAGCAGCCCCGGGACTCTCCTGGGCAATCAGCCCCAGCATTTT. This gives the protein CASSPGTLLGNQPQHF. The chain uses TRBV5-1 and TRBJ1-5; a possible D gene is TRBD1 (5 bases). Deletions cut 4 bases from V and 2 bases from J, with 16 bases between. The CDR3 runs to 16 residues. Per the germline V gene, CDR1 is SGHRS and CDR2 is YFSETQ.

The chain carries TRBV19 and TRBJ1-1; possibly TRBD1 for D (6 bases). The CDR3 runs to 14 residues. Germline V CDR1 and CDR2: LNHDA, SQIVND (reference sequence). V shed 4 bases and J shed 7 bases, with 16 bases lying between them. The CDR3 sequence is CASSTSRGFSEAFF. As DNA, the CDR3 is TGTGCCAGTAGTACTTCAAGGGGGTTCAGTGAAGCTTTCTTT.

The chain is built from TRBV5-1 and TRBJ2-3, with D possibly being TRBD2 (6 bases). Germline values: CDR1 SGHRS, CDR2 YFSETQ. This CDR3 has 14 residues. V shed 4 bases and J shed 6 bases, with 15 bases lying between them. The CDR3 here is CASSLGRLVDTQYF. CDR3 coding DNA: TGCGCCAGCAGCCTTGGAAGACTAGTCGATACGCAGTATTTT.

The rearrangement uses TRBV9 and TRBJ1-5; D unresolved. This CDR3 contains 13 residues. Germline V gene lookup returns CDR1 SGDLS and CDR2 YYNGEE. Trimming removed 0 bases from V and 7 bases from J, with 8 bases in between. The CDR3 nucleotides read TGTGCCAGCAGCGTAGGGGAGAGGCAGCCCCAGCATTTT. It is translated as CASSVGERQPQHF.

The rearrangement joins TRBV25-1 to TRBJ2-3, with 7 bases fitting TRBD1. CDR3 length: 13 residues. Germline lookup yields CDR1 MGHDK and CDR2 SYGVNS. Germline trimming cut 5 bases from V and 4 bases from J; bases unmatched to any gene: 3. As DNA, the CDR3 is TGTGCCAGCAGTACTGGGACAGCAGATACGCAGTATTTT. Its translation is CASSTGTADTQYF. The entire variable domain, with the rest obtained from reference TRBV25-1 and TRBJ2-3, is as follows: EADIYQTPRYLVIGTGKKITLECSQTMGHDKMYWYQQDPGMELHLIHYSYGVNSTEKGDLSSESTVSRIRTEHFPLTLESARPSHTSQYLCASSTGTADTQYFGPGTRLTVL.